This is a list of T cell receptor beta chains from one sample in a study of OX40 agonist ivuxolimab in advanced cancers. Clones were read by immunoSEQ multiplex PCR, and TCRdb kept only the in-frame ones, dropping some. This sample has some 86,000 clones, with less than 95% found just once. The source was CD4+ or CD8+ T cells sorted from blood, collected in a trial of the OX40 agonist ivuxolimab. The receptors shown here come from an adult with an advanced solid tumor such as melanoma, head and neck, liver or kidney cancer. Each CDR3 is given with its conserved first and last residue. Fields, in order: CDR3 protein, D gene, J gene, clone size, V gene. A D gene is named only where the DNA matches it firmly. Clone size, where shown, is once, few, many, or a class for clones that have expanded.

cdr3_aa: CASSPGGDRGAFF
d_call: TRBD1
j_call: TRBJ1-1
clone_size: -
v_call: TRBV5-1

cdr3_aa: CASSAKGTIETQYF
d_call: -
j_call: TRBJ2-5
clone_size: -
v_call: TRBV7-3

cdr3_aa: CASSEVPPGQGVTGELFF
d_call: TRBD1
j_call: TRBJ2-2
clone_size: -
v_call: TRBV2

cdr3_aa: CASSRPGQGFGELFF
d_call: TRBD1
j_call: TRBJ2-2
clone_size: -
v_call: TRBV18

cdr3_aa: CAGGTGGNTEAFF
d_call: TRBD1
j_call: TRBJ1-1
clone_size: -
v_call: TRBV5-4

cdr3_aa: CASPRTPDRGTTEAFF
d_call: TRBD1
j_call: TRBJ1-1
clone_size: -
v_call: TRBV28

cdr3_aa: CATSTYRGGDEQFF
d_call: -
j_call: TRBJ2-1
clone_size: -
v_call: TRBV15

cdr3_aa: CASSPSTGAGETQYF
d_call: TRBD1
j_call: TRBJ2-5
clone_size: -
v_call: TRBV13

cdr3_aa: CASSIMSGIRQGANVLTF
d_call: -
j_call: TRBJ2-6
clone_size: -
v_call: TRBV19

cdr3_aa: CASSLDGGGYNEQFF
d_call: TRBD2
j_call: TRBJ2-1
clone_size: -
v_call: TRBV7-7

cdr3_aa: CASSRGQGISSYNSPLHF
d_call: TRBD1
j_call: TRBJ1-6
clone_size: -
v_call: TRBV6-4

cdr3_aa: CASSLVRGRTDTQYF
d_call: -
j_call: TRBJ2-3
clone_size: -
v_call: TRBV7-2

cdr3_aa: CASSAGTLNTEAFF
d_call: -
j_call: TRBJ1-1
clone_size: -
v_call: TRBV10-1

cdr3_aa: CASSPPDGNTDTQYF
d_call: -
j_call: TRBJ2-3
clone_size: -
v_call: TRBV28

cdr3_aa: CASSARLAGTADTQYF
d_call: TRBD2
j_call: TRBJ2-3
clone_size: -
v_call: TRBV7-9

cdr3_aa: CASSLTPSENTEAFF
d_call: -
j_call: TRBJ1-1
clone_size: few
v_call: TRBV4-1

cdr3_aa: CASSLVGGPNTEAFF
d_call: -
j_call: TRBJ1-1
clone_size: -
v_call: TRBV5-6